The rows below give T cell receptor beta chains drawn from one sample of a study of regulatory T cells in long-lasting Graves disease. A single record per CDR3 protein comes from TCRdb applying MiXCR to the multiplex PCR reads. Of a few hundred thousand distinct CDR3 sequences detected, about 12% appear once; the ten largest clones hold around 18%. The same data also went into a second study, on T cells in Graves' hyperthyroidism and ophthalmopathy.

The sequencing here drew on peripheral blood mononuclear cells (PBMCs), taken at new diagnosis, from a patient treated with antithyroid drugs. All receptors derive from a woman between 18 and 29 years old with Graves disease. The CDR3 runs from the conserved cysteine through the conserved F or W. A D gene is named only where the DNA matches it firmly. Clone size is stated in some rows and not others, as once, few, many or a class when expanded.

d_call j_call cdr3_length v_call clone_size cdr3_nt cdr3_aa
- TRBJ2-4 17 TRBV12-3/TRBV12-4 - TGTGCCAGCAGTCCTTCAACTGTCTTCGGAGCCAAAAACATTCAGTACTTC CASSPSTVFGAKNIQYF
TRBD1 TRBJ1-5 15 TRBV4-1 - TGCGCCAGCAGCCAAGGGACAGGGGGTTACGAGCCCCAGCATTTT CASSQGTGGYEPQHF
TRBD2 TRBJ2-1 16 TRBV4-3 few TGCGCCAGCAGCCAAGATAGTAGCGGGTATTACAATGAGCAGTTCTTC CASSQDSSGYYNEQFF
TRBD1 TRBJ2-5 13 TRBV20-1 many TGCAGTGCTGAGGACAGGGGGCAAGAGACCCAGTACTTC CSAEDRGQETQYF
TRBD1 TRBJ2-1 15 TRBV7-9 few TGTGCCAGCTCAAGGACGGACAGGGGTAACAATGAGCAGTTCTTC CASSRTDRGNNEQFF
- TRBJ2-2 12 TRBV20-1 many TGCAGTGCTAGAGGCCGCGGCGGGGAGCTGTTTTTT CSARGRGGELFF
TRBD1 TRBJ2-3 13 TRBV10-3 - TGTGCCATCAGACCCGACAGGGCAGATACGCAGTATTTT CAIRPDRADTQYF
TRBD2 TRBJ2-1 14 TRBV6-4 - TGTGCCACCTCAGGAGGGGAGGGTCAGAATGAGCAGTTCTTC CATSGGEGQNEQFF
- TRBJ1-5 15 TRBV15 - TGTGCCACCAGCATCGACCCCTCACTCGGGCAGCCCCAGCATTTT CATSIDPSLGQPQHF
- TRBJ2-3 13 TRBV18 - TGTGCCAGCTCACCACCCTTCACAGATACGCAGTATTTT CASSPPFTDTQYF
TRBD1 TRBJ1-2 12 TRBV29-1 - TGCGGCGTTGGTACAGGGGACTATGGCTACACCTTC CGVGTGDYGYTF
- TRBJ2-5 15 TRBV18 - TGTGCCAGCTCACCAGTCCAGAGACCTCAAGAGACCCAGTACTTC CASSPVQRPQETQYF
TRBD2 TRBJ2-1 13 TRBV3-1 many TGTGCCAGCAGCCGGGGAGGGAGCGATGAGCAGTTCTTC CASSRGGSDEQFF
- TRBJ1-5 14 TRBV20-1 few TGCAGTGCTATGTTGCGGGGGGTGAATCAGCCCCAGCATTTT CSAMLRGVNQPQHF
- TRBJ1-1 15 TRBV20-1 many TGCAGTGCCCAGATCGACAGGAGATTGAACACTGAAGCTTTCTTT CSAQIDRRLNTEAFF
- TRBJ2-7 16 TRBV11-2 many TGTGCCAGCAAGCATAATACCGGGGCTGTGACCGGCGAGCAGTACTTC CASKHNTGAVTGEQYF
- TRBJ2-7 16 TRBV14 many TGTGCCAGCAGCCACCCTGGGGCCGGAATCCAAAGCGAGCAGTACTTC CASSHPGAGIQSEQYF
TRBD1 TRBJ2-3 15 TRBV27 - TGTGCCAGCAGTTCCGGGACAGTTAACACAGATACGCAGTATTTT CASSSGTVNTDTQYF
- TRBJ2-5 13 TRBV5-6 many TGTGCCAGCAGCTTGGGAGGGCTCGAGACCCAGTACTTC CASSLGGLETQYF
TRBD1 TRBJ2-1 16 TRBV24-1 few TGTGCCACCAGTGATTTATCGGGACAGGGCCACAATGAGCAGTTCTTC CATSDLSGQGHNEQFF
- TRBJ1-4 14 TRBV20-1 - TGCAGTGCTAGTTGGGACACCTTCCGAGGAAAACTGTTTTTT CSASWDTFRGKLFF
- TRBJ1-2 15 TRBV13 many TGTGCCAGCAGCTCTGGTCCCGGGACGGTCTATGGCTACACCTTC CASSSGPGTVYGYTF
- TRBJ1-1 13 TRBV7-6 many TGTGCCAGCAGCTTAATGAGGGACACTGAAGCTTTCTTT CASSLMRDTEAFF
- TRBJ2-1 16 TRBV7-2 many TGTGCCAGCAGCTTAGTTACGGGGCGGTATTCTAATGAGCAGTTCTTC CASSLVTGRYSNEQFF
- TRBJ2-2 16 TRBV19 many TGTGCCAGTCGCTACCCGGGACTTTCGGGCACCGGGGAGCTGTTTTTT CASRYPGLSGTGELFF
TRBD2 TRBJ2-7 13 TRBV12-3/TRBV12-4 few TGTGCCAGCAGTTCGGGACTAGCGGGAGACCAGTACTTC CASSSGLAGDQYF
- TRBJ2-2 14 TRBV29-1 few TGCAGCGCGCTCCCCGGGAGTGGAACCGGGGAGCTGTTTTTT CSALPGSGTGELFF
TRBD1 TRBJ1-1 18 TRBV6-5 many TGTGCCAGCAGTTACAGAGGGGGACAGGCTGCTAAGTTAACTGAAGCTTTCTTT CASSYRGGQAAKLTEAFF
- TRBJ1-3 15 TRBV28 many TGTGCCAGCAGTTTATCCGGGTTCTCTGGAAACACCATATATTTT CASSLSGFSGNTIYF
TRBD2 TRBJ2-7 11 TRBV10-2 many TGCGCCACCCGACTAGCATACGAGCAGTACTTC CATRLAYEQYF
TRBD2 TRBJ2-1 15 TRBV6-2/TRBV6-3 many TGTGCCAGCAGTCCGACTAGCGGGATAATTAATGAGCAGTTCTTC CASSPTSGIINEQFF
TRBD2 TRBJ2-5 13 TRBV29-1 many TGCAGCGCCGGGGGGTCGTACCAAGAGACCCAGTACTTC CSAGGSYQETQYF
TRBD2 TRBJ2-1 17 TRBV6-2/TRBV6-3 many TGTGCCAGCAGTTACTCCGGACTAGCGGGGGGTTACAATGAGCAGTTCTTC CASSYSGLAGGYNEQFF
TRBD2 TRBJ2-1 16 TRBV7-6 many TGTGCCAGCAGCCCCGGCGGTTGGGCGGGGGGCAATGAGCAGTTCTTC CASSPGGWAGGNEQFF
- TRBJ2-5 12 TRBV7-2 many TGTGCCAGCAGCCCCGTGTGGGAGACCCAGTACTTC CASSPVWETQYF
- TRBJ2-2 15 TRBV7-2 many TGTGCCAGCAGCCAGACGGGACATTACACCGGGGAGCTGTTTTTT CASSQTGHYTGELFF
- TRBJ2-5 13 TRBV7-9 few TGTGCCAGCAGCTTAGAGGAGGAAGAGACCCAGTACTTC CASSLEEEETQYF
TRBD1 TRBJ2-7 14 TRBV10-3 many TGTGCCATCAGTCCGGACAGGGACTCCTACGAGCAGTACTTC CAISPDRDSYEQYF
- TRBJ1-2 15 TRBV6-1 - TGTGCCAGCAGAGGAGGGGACGGTACCACTGGGGGCTACACCTTC CASRGGDGTTGGYTF
- TRBJ1-1 13 TRBV2 many TGTGCCAGCAGTCAGGGTTTCCGTGCTGAAGCTTTCTTT CASSQGFRAEAFF
TRBD1 TRBJ2-7 19 TRBV28 many TGTGCCAGCAGTTTAGATGGAAACGAGCCGGGACAGGGGTGGTACGAGCAGTACTTC CASSLDGNEPGQGWYEQYF
- TRBJ1-1 15 TRBV19 many TGTGCCAGTAGTCGAGGCGTTGGTGGAAGCACTGAAGCTTTCTTT CASSRGVGGSTEAFF
- TRBJ2-3 13 TRBV20-1 many TGCAGTGCCGTAGACAAGGGCACAGATACGCAGTATTTT CSAVDKGTDTQYF
- TRBJ2-1 16 TRBV2 many TGTGCCAGCAGTGACCTACGGGTTCGCGGGGCCAATGAGCAGTTCTTC CASSDLRVRGANEQFF
TRBD2 TRBJ2-5 15 TRBV13 few TGTGCCAGCAGCTTATACGGGGGGGCCTGGGAGACCCAGTACTTC CASSLYGGAWETQYF
TRBD1 TRBJ1-2 11 TRBV29-1 - TGCAGCGCCCGGGACAGCTATGGCTACACCTTC CSARDSYGYTF
- TRBJ2-4 21 TRBV20-1 few TGCAGTGCTAGAGATAAAGGGGGGCGCTACCGAACCCTTCTAGCCAAAAACATTCAGTACTTC CSARDKGGRYRTLLAKNIQYF
- TRBJ2-5 13 TRBV20-1 - TGCAGTGCTACCCCGGGCCCCGCGGAGACCCAGTACTTC CSATPGPAETQYF
- TRBJ2-1 14 TRBV7-2 many TGTGCCAGCAGCCGGACAGAAGGCAACAATGAGCAGTTCTTC CASSRTEGNNEQFF
- TRBJ2-3 18 TRBV4-3 many TGCGCCAGCAGCCAAGATCTCACCGAGGCAGGGAGACCAGATACGCAGTATTTT CASSQDLTEAGRPDTQYF
- TRBJ1-5 12 TRBV30 many TGTGCCTGGGGGGGGGGATATCAGCCCCAGCATTTT CAWGGGYQPQHF
- TRBJ2-3 15 TRBV11-2 - TGTGCCAGCAGCAAGTGGGGGGACAGCACAGATACGCAGTATTTT CASSKWGDSTDTQYF
- TRBJ2-1 16 TRBV6-2/TRBV6-3 - TGTGCCAGCAGTGATCATTATATCAGAGGGTACAATGAGCAGTTCTTC CASSDHYIRGYNEQFF
- TRBJ1-2 13 TRBV12-3/TRBV12-4 - TGTGCCAGCACCCTGGGGGGGAAATCCGGCTACACCTTC CASTLGGKSGYTF